This TCR beta chain was sequenced in a study of cytomegalovirus exposure and HLA in healthy donors. Background on the study: Later analysis reported that the roughly 110 validation repertoires shared the platform of the approximately 670 first-cohort repertoires. Study results and limitations: Later, an analysis found that TCR clusters from the first cohort tended to co-occur in the 90 to 150 validation repertoires. The investigators catalogued under 200 TCR beta chains as cytomegalovirus-associated. A few CMV-associated chains proved CMV antigen-specific in vitro.

The V end lost 0 bases, the J end lost 6 bases, and 13 bases lay between the germline ends. The CDR3 is 14 amino acids. From germline, CDR1 is SGHRS and CDR2 YFSETQ. Using immunoSEQ multiplex PCR, the repertoire was profiled, and TCRdb retains in-frame clones only, with some absent. The table records about 160,000 clones, approximately 96% of them present only once. In regard to this clone: The antigen is undetermined.

Material for sequencing was PBMCs. The chain joins TRBV5-1 to TRBJ2-7; perhaps TRBD2 as D (6 bases). The sequence was collected from a woman in her late teens or twenties in good health and CMV-seronegative. The DNA for the CDR3 is TGCGCCAGCAGCTTGGAGGGGCCCGGGGGCGAGCAGTACTTC. Protein sequence: CASSLEGPGGEQYF.